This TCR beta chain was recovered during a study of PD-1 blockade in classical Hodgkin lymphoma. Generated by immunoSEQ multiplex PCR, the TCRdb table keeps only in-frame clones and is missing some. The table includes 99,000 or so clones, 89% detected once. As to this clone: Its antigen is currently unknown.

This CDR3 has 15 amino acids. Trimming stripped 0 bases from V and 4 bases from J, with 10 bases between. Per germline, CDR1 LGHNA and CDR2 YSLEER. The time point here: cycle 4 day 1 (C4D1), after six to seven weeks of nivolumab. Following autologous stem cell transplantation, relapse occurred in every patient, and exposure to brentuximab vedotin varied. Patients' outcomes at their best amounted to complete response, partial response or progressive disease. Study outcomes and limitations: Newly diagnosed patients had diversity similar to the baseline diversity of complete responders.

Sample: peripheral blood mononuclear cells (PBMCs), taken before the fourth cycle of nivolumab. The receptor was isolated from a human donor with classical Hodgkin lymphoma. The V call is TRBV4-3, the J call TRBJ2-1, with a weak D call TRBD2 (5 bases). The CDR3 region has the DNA TGCGCCAGCAGCCAAGATCACGGGGTATACAATGAGCAGTTCTTC. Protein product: CASSQDHGVYNEQFF.